This TCR beta chain was retrieved from a study of neurological immune-mediated disorders. Points from the study as a whole: HTLV-1-associated myelopathy led in TCR clonal expansion, while multiple sclerosis ranked lowest, below healthy controls.

The germline V gene encodes CDR1 SGHTA and CDR2 FQGTGA. This CDR3 is 16 amino acids long. Trimming removed 1 base at V and 2 bases at J, with 14 bases between. This clonotype came up many times. Its target is not known. 5'RACE with 10-nucleotide random UMIs produced the cDNA. Via MiXCR, TCRdb re-called the 5' RACE reads, giving one row per CDR3 protein. The sample has 84,000 or so distinct CDR3 sequences, about a tenth seen once. The sequencing sample was made of PBMCs. The chain combines TRBV7-3 with TRBJ2-5; the D gene is possibly TRBD2 (6 bases). This TCR came from a man aged 35-49 years in good health. In DNA form, the CDR3 reads TGTGCCAGCAGCTTAAACCCCCGGGGACTGCAAGAGACCCAGTACTTC. Its translation: CASSLNPRGLQETQYF.